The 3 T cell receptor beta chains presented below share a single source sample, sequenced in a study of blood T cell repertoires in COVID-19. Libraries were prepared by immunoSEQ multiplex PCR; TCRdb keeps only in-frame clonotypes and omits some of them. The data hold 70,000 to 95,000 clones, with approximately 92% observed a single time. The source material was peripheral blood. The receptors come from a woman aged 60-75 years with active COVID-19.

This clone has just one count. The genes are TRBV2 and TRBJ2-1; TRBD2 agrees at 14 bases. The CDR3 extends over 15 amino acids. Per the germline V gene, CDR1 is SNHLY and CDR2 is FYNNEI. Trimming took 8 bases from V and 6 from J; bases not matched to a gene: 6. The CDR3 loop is CASGWTSGGFNEQFF. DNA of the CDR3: TGTGCCAGCGGATGGACTAGCGGGGGGTTCAATGAGCAGTTCTTC.

The CDR3 is CASRLTGSLNTEAFF. CDR3 nucleotide sequence: TGCGCCAGCAGGCTTACCGGGTCCTTGAACACTGAAGCTTTCTTT. The chain combines TRBV5-1 with TRBJ1-1, with D hard to call. Germline V lookup: CDR1 SGHRS, CDR2 YFSETQ. V dropped 5 bases and J dropped 0 bases, with 14 bases sitting between them. CDR3 size: 15 residues.

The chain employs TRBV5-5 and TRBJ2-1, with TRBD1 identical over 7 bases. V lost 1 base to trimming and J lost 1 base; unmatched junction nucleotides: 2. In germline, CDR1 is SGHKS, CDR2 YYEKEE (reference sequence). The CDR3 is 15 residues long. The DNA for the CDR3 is TGTGCCAGCAGCTTGTCACAGGGGTCCTACAATGAGCAGTTCTTC. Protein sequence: CASSLSQGSYNEQFF.